This T cell receptor (beta chain) was retrieved from a study of T cell repertoires in cytomegalovirus infection. At the level of the study: TCR beta signatures that were public indicated CMV infection and matching HLA type.

MiXCR, applied by TCRdb to the reads, yields one record per CDR3 protein. This sample has fewer than 300,000 distinct CDR3 sequences, with around 25% found just once. V dropped 0 bases and J dropped 7 bases, with 12 bases sitting between them. In germline, CDR1 is KGHSH, CDR2 LQKENI. The CDR3 consists of 14 residues. This rearrangement joins TRBV18 to TRBJ1-2; perhaps TRBD1 as D (6 bases). The origin of this receptor is a human donor in good health (CMV status not recorded). Some clones in this sample may be carry-over from other donors' samples. Sequencing was carried out using PBMCs. CDR3 residues: CASSPPARGGGYTF. DNA for the CDR3: TGTGCCAGCTCACCACCGGCCAGGGGAGGTGGCTACACCTTC.